Each of the 8 T cell receptor beta chains below was sequenced from the same sample in a study of shared clonotypes between healthy human individuals. Sequencing used immunoSEQ multiplex PCR; TCRdb keeps in-frame clones, though not all of them. Of 2,500,000 or so clones listed, around 93% were seen once; the top ten hold 0.37%. Sequencing was done on a sample of naive CD4+ T cells from PBMCs. Subset: CD45RA+ positively selected. Every receptor here comes from a man between 18 and 35 years old in good health. Some clones in this sample may be carry-over from other donors' samples.

This clone was seen a single time. The genes are TRBV27 and TRBJ1-1; D is ambiguous. V shed 0 bases and J shed 8 bases, with 10 bases lying between them. Looked up from germline, CDR1 is MNHEY and CDR2 is SMNVEV (reference sequence). The CDR3 totals 13 residues. The CDR3 loop is CASSLSGKPEAFF. Written as DNA, the CDR3 is TGTGCCAGCAGTTTATCGGGGAAACCGGAAGCTTTCTTT.

This clone occurred once. Other DNA variants within this sample encode the same CDR3. V gene TRBV19 combines with J gene TRBJ1-5, with D possibly being TRBD1 (6 bases). This CDR3 comprises 14 residues. From germline, CDR1 is LNHDA and CDR2 SQIVND (reference sequence). Deletions cut 1 base from V and 7 bases from J, with 11 bases between. The CDR3 loop is CASSIVRGEQPQHF. CDR3 DNA: TGTGCCAGTAGTATAGTCAGGGGAGAACAGCCCCAGCATTTT.

The chain has TRBV28 and TRBJ1-1; D is unresolved. CDR1 is MDHEN and CDR2 is SYDVKM in the germline V gene. The CDR3 extends over 12 amino acids. Trimming took off 7 bases at V and 5 bases at J, with 11 bases between the two ends. Here the CDR3 reads CASIAVGTEAFF. In nucleotides, the CDR3 is TGTGCCAGCATAGCGGTGGGGACTGAAGCTTTCTTT.

The chain is built from TRBV30 and TRBJ1-2, with 10 bases that match TRBD1. In germline, CDR1 is GTSNPN, CDR2 SVGIG (reference sequence). CDR3 length equals 15 residues. The V segment lost 8 bases and the J segment 3 bases; nucleotides outside the gene matches: 12. The CDR3 sequence: CARDRDRGNDYGYTF. The CDR3 bases are TGTGCCAGGGACCGGGACAGGGGCAACGACTATGGCTACACCTTC.

The CDR3 DNA reads as TGTGCCAGCACTGGGAGGGACTCCTACAATGAGCAGTTCTTC. Its translation is CASTGRDSYNEQFF. The chain uses TRBV27 and TRBJ2-1; TRBD2 aligns across 7 bases. The CDR3 extends over 14 amino acids. The V and J ends lost 7 bases and 0 bases, in that order; junction bases with no gene match: 3. The germline V gene has CDR1 MNHEY and CDR2 SMNVEV (reference sequence).

The genes are TRBV30 and TRBJ2-7; D gene ambiguous. Germline V lookup: CDR1 GTSNPN, CDR2 SVGIG (reference sequence). V gave up 4 bases and J gave up 6 bases, with 19 bases separating them. The CDR3 is 14 amino acids. In nucleotides, the CDR3 is TGTGCCTGGAATCCGGGTCTTGGTAAAGGCGAGCAGTACTTC. This encodes CAWNPGLGKGEQYF.

The chain carries TRBV28 and TRBJ2-1; TRBD1 matches at 11 bases. CDR1 MDHEN and CDR2 SYDVKM come from the germline V gene. The CDR3 extends over 13 amino acids. J was trimmed by 6 bases and V by 8 bases; bases with no gene match: 3. CDR3 sequence reads: CASGGQGGNEQFF. Written as DNA, the CDR3 is TGTGCCAGCGGGGGACAGGGGGGCAATGAGCAGTTCTTC. Full variable domain (missing parts from reference TRBV28 and TRBJ2-1): DVKVTQSSRYLVKRTGEKVFLECVQDMDHENMFWYRQDPGLGLRLIYFSYDVKMKEKGDIPEGYSVSREKKERFSLILESASTNQTSMYLCASGGQGGNEQFFGPGTRLTVL.

In its sample, this clone was seen a few times. The V gene is TRBV14, the J gene TRBJ1-1; D is unresolved. Germline CDR1 is SGHDN and CDR2 is FVKESK. V lost 3 bases, J lost 1 base, and 6 bases lay in between. The CDR3 is 13 amino acids. CDR3 bases: TGTGCCAGCAGCCATGATACGAACACTGAAGCTTTCTTT. It codes for CASSHDTNTEAFF.